These 29 T cell receptor beta chains came from one sample sequenced in a study of T cell responses to AZD1222 COVID-19 vaccine. Clones were read by immunoSEQ multiplex PCR, and TCRdb kept only the in-frame ones, dropping some. The sample shows 100,000 to 150,000 clones, around 87% of them seen only once. This material consisted of peripheral blood, taken on day 0 of AZD1222 vaccination. The source is an adult in good health.

As for this clone: At one of its ends the junction is not consistent with the germline gene, which may arise from a read error. This rearrangement joins TRBV5-8 to TRBJ2-2, with TRBD2 identical over 8 bases. The CDR3 spans 15 residues. The germline V gene encodes CDR1 SGHTS and CDR2 YDEGEE. CDR3 nucleotide sequence: TGTGCCAGCAACTTGCTAGCGGGGAACACCGGGGAGCTGTTTTTT. This gives the protein CASNLLAGNTGELFF.

The chain employs TRBV5-1 and TRBJ1-4; D not certain. The V gene lost 0 bases and the J gene lost 0 bases, with 6 bases spanning the gap. The CDR3 has 15 residues. The germline gives CDR1 SGHRS, CDR2 YFSETQ. The CDR3 spells CASSLGAATNEKLFF. CDR3 bases: TGCGCCAGCAGCTTGGGCGCAGCAACTAATGAAAAACTGTTTTTT.

This clone was counted between two and nine times. The chain carries TRBV7-9 and TRBJ2-7, with D perhaps TRBD2 (5 bases). The CDR3 contains 12 residues. The ends were cut back, 5 bases at V and 5 bases at J, with 10 bases in the middle. Germline loops: CDR1 SEHNR, CDR2 FQNEAQ (reference sequence). The CDR3 loop is CASSRELDEQYF. CDR3 in DNA: TGTGCCAGCAGCCGAGAACTAGACGAGCAGTACTTC.

The rearrangement links TRBV3-1 (or the pseudogene TRBV3-2) to TRBJ2-5; maybe TRBD2 (6 bases). The CDR3 loop spans 15 amino acids. Trimming took off 0 bases at V and 4 bases at J, with 12 bases between the two ends. Germline V gives CDR1 LGHDT, CDR2 YNNKEL (reference sequence). CDR3 loop: CASSQDLNGRETQYF. CDR3 in DNA: TGTGCCAGCAGCCAAGATCTTAACGGGAGAGAGACCCAGTACTTC.

CDR3 DNA: TGTGCCAGCAGCTTATTTGGGGTCGAAGATACGCAGTATTTT. It specifies CASSLFGVEDTQYF. The chain uses TRBV7-9 and TRBJ2-3; D remains ambiguous. The CDR3 runs to 14 residues. Trimming shortened V by 2 bases and J by 5 bases, and 11 bases separated the two germline ends. Germline CDR1 SEHNR, CDR2 FQNEAQ (reference sequence).

V and J are TRBV27 and TRBJ2-7; 8 bases are shared with TRBD2. The CDR3 contains 14 residues. Germline CDR1 reads MNHEY; CDR2 reads SMNVEV (reference sequence). The ends lost 9 bases at V and 6 bases at J; junction bases unmatched: 13. The CDR3 sequence: CASSTTGRAFEQYF. The CDR3 DNA is TGTGCCAGTTCTACGACCGGGAGGGCCTTCGAGCAGTACTTC.

This clone was observed once. CDR3 residues: CARGGTGVAGELFF. In DNA, the CDR3 is TGTGCCAGAGGCGGGACAGGGGTGGCCGGGGAGCTGTTTTTT. The chain joins TRBV2 to TRBJ2-2; 10 positions agree with TRBD1. Germline trimming cut 9 bases from V and 6 bases from J; bases unmatched to any gene: 7. The germline V gene has CDR1 SNHLY and CDR2 FYNNEI. This CDR3 has 14 amino acids.

V is TRBV30 and J is TRBJ1-1; D is ambiguous. The germline V and J ends were trimmed by 2 bases and 1 base, with 8 bases remaining between them. The CDR3 totals 13 residues. Germline lookup yields CDR1 GTSNPN and CDR2 SVGIG (reference sequence). The CDR3 nucleotides read TGTGCCTGGAGTAAGCAGGCGAACACTGAAGCTTTCTTT. This codes for CAWSKQANTEAFF.

This chain links TRBV12-5 with TRBJ1-5, with D hard to call. V dropped 0 bases and J dropped 3 bases, with 6 bases sitting between them. The germline gives CDR1 LGHNT, CDR2 FRNRAP. The CDR3 is 14 residues long. The CDR3: CASGLVPFNQPQHF. The CDR3 DNA reads as TGTGCTAGTGGTTTGGTACCCTTCAATCAGCCCCAGCATTTT.

The gene calls are TRBV6-2 or TRBV6-3 and TRBJ1-1; 9 bases map to TRBD1. The germline V gene encodes CDR1 MNHEY and CDR2 SVGEGT. Trimming at V came to 2 bases and at J to 4 bases, leaving 5 bases not matched to a gene. The CDR3 is made up of 15 amino acids. CDR3 region: CASSYGTGKGTEAFF. DNA for the CDR3: TGTGCCAGCAGTTACGGGACAGGGAAGGGCACTGAAGCTTTCTTT.

The rearrangement uses TRBV7-2 and TRBJ2-7; 9 nucleotides line up with TRBD2. The CDR3 runs to 14 residues. Germline values: CDR1 SGHTA, CDR2 FQGNSA. After removal of 5 bases from V and 6 bases from J, the junction contained 8 bases not matched to a gene. CDR3 sequence: CASSAGLAAPEQYF. CDR3 nucleotide sequence: TGTGCCAGCAGCGCGGGACTAGCCGCGCCCGAGCAGTACTTC. Full variable domain (remainder filled in from reference TRBV7-2 and TRBJ2-7): GAGVSQSPSNKVTEKGKDVELRCDPISGHTALYWYRQSLGQGLEFLIYFQGNSAPDKSGLPSDRFSAERTGGSVSTLTIQRTQQEDSAVYLCASSAGLAAPEQYFGPGTRLTVT.

This sequence joins TRBV19 and TRBJ1-2; D is unresolved. V shed 6 bases and J shed 0 bases, with 11 bases lying between them. Per the germline V gene, CDR1 is LNHDA and CDR2 is SQIVND (reference sequence). This CDR3 has 14 amino acids. The DNA for the CDR3 is TGTGCCAGTAGCTTCCAACACCCTAACTATGGCTACACCTTC. This encodes CASSFQHPNYGYTF.

The V and J genes are TRBV6-5 and TRBJ1-6, with 7 bases that match TRBD1. CDR3 length: 13 amino acids. Trimming at V came to 6 bases and at J to 8 bases, leaving 4 bases not matched to a gene. Germline V gene lookup returns CDR1 MNHEY and CDR2 SVGAGI. CDR3 residues: CASRTGFDSPLHF. The CDR3 region has the DNA TGTGCCAGCAGGACAGGGTTTGATTCACCCCTCCACTTT.

This clone was counted once. The chain recombines TRBV29-1 with TRBJ2-3; possible D gene TRBD1, 5 bases. The CDR3 contains 10 residues. V lost 6 bases, J lost 14 bases, and 15 bases lay in between. Germline CDR1 SQVTM, CDR2 ANQGSEA. CDR3 sequence reads: CSVVTAGRYF. The CDR3 DNA follows: TGCAGCGTAGTAACGGCAGGGCGGTATTTT.

V gene TRBV19 combines with J gene TRBJ1-5, with a possible D match to TRBD1 (6 bases). In germline, CDR1 is LNHDA, CDR2 SQIVND (reference sequence). The ends were cut back, 3 bases at V and 2 bases at J, with 11 bases in the middle. The CDR3 is 15 amino acids. CDR3 loop: CASSIRGIGNQPQHF. The CDR3 bases are TGTGCCAGTAGTATTAGGGGGATTGGCAATCAGCCCCAGCATTTT.

This chain links TRBV28 with TRBJ1-5, with D possibly being TRBD1 (6 bases). Germline V gene data show CDR1 as MDHEN and CDR2 as SYDVKM. V was trimmed by 1 base and J by 7 bases, leaving 20 bases between them. This CDR3 contains 17 residues. This CDR3 is CASSLYPRGSLPQPQHF. In DNA form, the CDR3 reads TGTGCCAGCAGTTTATATCCCAGGGGTAGCCTCCCACAGCCCCAGCATTTT.

The chain couples TRBV9 to TRBJ1-5, with D perhaps matching TRBD1 (5 bases). The CDR3 runs 15 residues. Deletions cut 3 bases from V and 4 bases from J, with 14 bases between. Germline assignment: CDR1 SGDLS and CDR2 YYNGEE. The CDR3 DNA sequence: TGTGCCAGCAGCGAGGGGCGGGCAGGGAATCAGCCCCAGCATTTT. Protein product: CASSEGRAGNQPQHF.

The chain is built from TRBV29-1 and TRBJ2-3; 14 positions match TRBD2. This CDR3 region has 13 residues. Per germline, CDR1 SQVTM and CDR2 ANQGSEA. V gave up 7 bases and J gave up 3 bases; unmatched junction bases: 0. The CDR3 region has the DNA TGCAGCGGGACTAGCGGGGGGACAGATACGCAGTATTTT. This codes for CSGTSGGTDTQYF.

V is TRBV7-9 and J is TRBJ1-1; the match to TRBD1 covers 7 bases. The CDR3 sequence is 12 residues long. Trimming cost V 8 bases and J 5 bases; bases outside gene matches: 5. Germline V gene lookup returns CDR1 SEHNR and CDR2 FQNEAQ (reference sequence). CDR3 sequence: CASGKGATEAFF. In nucleotides, the CDR3 is TGTGCCAGCGGGAAGGGGGCAACTGAAGCTTTCTTT.

The chain recombines TRBV5-6 with TRBJ1-2; 8 bases agree with TRBD1. The length of the CDR3 is 13 residues. V lost 1 base and J lost 5; bases outside the gene matches: 1. The V gene's germline CDR1 is SGHDT and CDR2 YYEEEE. Written as DNA, the CDR3 is TGTGCCAGCAGCTTGTGGACAGGGTATGGCTACACCTTC. Translating it yields CASSLWTGYGYTF.

The rearrangement joins TRBV5-1 to TRBJ1-2, with a weak D call TRBD1 (6 bases). The CDR3 is 15 residues long. The germline V gene encodes CDR1 SGHRS and CDR2 YFSETQ. The germline V and J ends were trimmed by 0 bases and 0 bases, with 9 bases remaining between them. The CDR3 spells CASSLETGPNYGYTF. The CDR3 DNA reads as TGCGCCAGCAGCTTGGAGACAGGTCCTAACTATGGCTACACCTTC.

CDR3 sequence reads: CAWSAGASREQYF. The CDR3 nucleotides read TGTGCCTGGAGTGCGGGGGCATCACGGGAGCAGTACTTC. This rearrangement joins TRBV30 to TRBJ2-7; D may match TRBD1 or TRBD2 (6 bases each). Germline values: CDR1 GTSNPN, CDR2 SVGIG (reference sequence). The CDR3 is 13 amino acids. Trimming took off 1 base at V and 7 bases at J, with 14 bases between the two ends.

This chain links TRBV27 with TRBJ2-7; TRBD2 matches 10 bases. The germline gives CDR1 MNHEY, CDR2 SMNVEV (reference sequence). This CDR3 region has 18 residues. The V gene end was trimmed by 2 bases and the J gene end by 0 bases; junction bases not matched to a gene: 10. DNA for the CDR3: TGTGCCAGCAGTTTAATTAGGACTAGCGGCTTTAGCTCCTACGAGCAGTACTTC. This codes for CASSLIRTSGFSSYEQYF.

This chain uses TRBV7-2 with TRBJ1-5; D is perhaps TRBD1 (6 bases). Germline loops: CDR1 SGHTA, CDR2 FQGNSA. This CDR3 has 16 residues. Trimming took 1 base from V and 10 from J, leaving 20 bases between them. In DNA form, the CDR3 reads TGTGCCAGCAGCTTAGAGTCGGGGGGCGCGGGTACTCCCCAGCATTTT. Amino acid sequence: CASSLESGGAGTPQHF.

This clone was found once. This sequence joins TRBV9 and TRBJ2-7, with no clear D. Germline values: CDR1 SGDLS, CDR2 YYNGEE. V was shortened by 3 bases and J by 5 bases, with 12 bases between the two germline ends. The CDR3 spans 13 residues. The CDR3 loop is CASSGVPSHEQYF. CDR3 coding DNA: TGTGCCAGCAGCGGGGTCCCTTCCCACGAGCAGTACTTC.

J is TRBJ2-5 and V is TRBV27, with 11 bases fitting TRBD2. Unmatched junction bases numbered 11, after V lost 0 bases and J lost 8 bases. CDR1 and CDR2 (germline): MNHEY, SMNVEV (reference sequence). The CDR3 is 17 residues long. The CDR3 protein is CASSLSRTVAGGGTQYF. The DNA of the CDR3 is TGTGCCAGCAGTTTATCGCGAACAGTAGCGGGAGGGGGAACCCAGTACTTC.

DNA for the CDR3: TGTGCCAGCAGCGCAGTTAGGGGCCCAGATACGCAGTATTTT. It is translated as CASSAVRGPDTQYF. The chain links TRBV9 to TRBJ2-3; possible D gene TRBD1, 5 bases. The germline V gene encodes CDR1 SGDLS and CDR2 YYNGEE. V lost 3 bases and J lost 4, with 12 bases in between. The CDR3 loop spans 14 amino acids. The entire variable domain, with the rest obtained from reference TRBV9 and TRBJ2-3, is as follows: DSGVTQTPKHLITATGQRVTLRCSPRSGDLSVYWYQQSLDQGLQFLIQYYNGEERAKGNILERFSAQQFPDLHSELNLSSLELGDSALYFCASSAVRGPDTQYFGPGTRLTVL.

The CDR3 loop reads CASSMTNTEAFF. The CDR3 nucleotides read TGTGCCAGTAGTATGACGAACACTGAAGCTTTCTTT. J is TRBJ1-1 and V is TRBV19; D ambiguous. Germline CDR1 is LNHDA and CDR2 is SQIVND (reference sequence). The ends were cut back, 3 bases at V and 1 base at J, with 3 bases in the middle. There are 12 residues in the CDR3.

This clone was recorded once. The rearrangement uses TRBV9 and TRBJ1-2; 9 bases line up with TRBD1. The germline V gene encodes CDR1 SGDLS and CDR2 YYNGEE. CDR3 length: 14 amino acids. V lost 0 bases and J lost 6; bases outside the gene matches: 3. CDR3 loop: CASSVEGQGHGYTF. CDR3 DNA sequence: TGTGCCAGCAGCGTAGAGGGACAGGGTCATGGCTACACCTTC.